Described below is a single TCR beta chain sequence and its context. Its antigen is unknown. The sample holds no much larger clone one base away, and base qualities are not on file. This sample is part of a study of T cell changes during pregnancy in multiple sclerosis (dated by TCRdb to 2018 to 2020). About the investigation overall: Changes in the T cell repertoire over the course of pregnancy were examined in this study in women with multiple sclerosis.

A distance of 15 bases separates the germline ends of V and J, which lose 5 bases and 8 bases respectively. The cysteine opens and the phenylalanine closes a CDR3 of 13 amino acids. CDR3 DNA only is kept here, 39 bases in frame from base 1. Based on the germline V gene, the CDR1 and CDR2 sequences are MDHEN and SYDVKM. Library preparation employed the immunoSEQ multiplex PCR assay. Not all clones reach the TCRdb copy of this immuneACCESS table, which keeps in-frame sequences only. Checked studies attribute under half of the gap to unresolved V genes and leave the rest unexplained. Across this sample there are roughly 84,000 clones, with 85% to 95% seen only once. Roughly 1.4% of the sample is in the top ten clones.

The rearranged segments are TRBV28 and TRBJ1-2, with a weak D call of TRBD1 (5 bases match). The clonotype was recovered from a female donor in good health, enrolled as a control in a pregnancy study. The input for sequencing was peripheral blood, taken in the third trimester of pregnancy. For the CDR3, the sequence is CASSPDSTRGYTF. In nucleotide form, the sequence is TGTGCCAGCAGTCCTGACAGCACGCGGGGCTACACCTTC.